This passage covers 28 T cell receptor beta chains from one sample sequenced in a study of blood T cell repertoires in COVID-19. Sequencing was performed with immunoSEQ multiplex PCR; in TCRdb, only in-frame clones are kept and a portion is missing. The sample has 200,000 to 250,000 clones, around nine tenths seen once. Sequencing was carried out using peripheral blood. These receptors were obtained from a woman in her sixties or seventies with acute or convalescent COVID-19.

CDR3 coding DNA: TGTGCCAGTAGGACAGGGACGAGCAATCAGCCCCAGCATTTT. This sequence encodes CASRTGTSNQPQHF. V gene TRBV19 combines with J gene TRBJ1-5, with 7 bases matching TRBD1. V was pared by 6 bases and J by 1 base, with 3 bases of the junction left unmatched. The length of the CDR3 is 14 residues. Germline loops: CDR1 LNHDA, CDR2 SQIVND (reference sequence).

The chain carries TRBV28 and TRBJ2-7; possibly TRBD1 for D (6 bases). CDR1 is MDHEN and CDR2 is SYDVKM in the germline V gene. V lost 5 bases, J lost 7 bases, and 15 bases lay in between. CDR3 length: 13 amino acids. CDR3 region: CASSAQGPWEQYF. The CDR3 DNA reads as TGTGCCAGCAGTGCACAGGGCCCCTGGGAGCAGTACTTC.

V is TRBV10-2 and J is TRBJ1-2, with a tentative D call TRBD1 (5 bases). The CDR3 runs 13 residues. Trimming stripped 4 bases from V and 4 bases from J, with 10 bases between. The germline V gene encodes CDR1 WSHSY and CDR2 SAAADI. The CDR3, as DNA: TGCGCCAGCAGTGGACAGCGCTCCTATGGCTACACCTTC. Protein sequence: CASSGQRSYGYTF.

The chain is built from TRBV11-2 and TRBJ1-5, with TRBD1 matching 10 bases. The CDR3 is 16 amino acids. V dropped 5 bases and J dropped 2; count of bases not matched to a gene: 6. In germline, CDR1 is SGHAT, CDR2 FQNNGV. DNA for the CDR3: TGTGCCAGCAGCCTTGGACAGGGGGAAGGCAATCAGCCCCAGCATTTT. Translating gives CASSLGQGEGNQPQHF.

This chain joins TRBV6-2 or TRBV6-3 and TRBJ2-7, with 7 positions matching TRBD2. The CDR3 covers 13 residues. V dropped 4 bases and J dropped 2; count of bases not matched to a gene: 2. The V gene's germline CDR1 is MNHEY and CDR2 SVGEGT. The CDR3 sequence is CASSSSGTYEQYF. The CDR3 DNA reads TGTGCCAGCAGTTCTAGCGGTACCTACGAGCAGTACTTC.

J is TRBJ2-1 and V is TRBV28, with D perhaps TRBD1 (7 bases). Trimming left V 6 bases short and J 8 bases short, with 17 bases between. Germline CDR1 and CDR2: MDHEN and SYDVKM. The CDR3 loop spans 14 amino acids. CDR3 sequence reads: CASSPPQGGDEQFF. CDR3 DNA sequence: TGTGCCAGCAGCCCTCCCCAGGGGGGCGATGAGCAGTTCTTC.

The CDR3 is CAWTQGGEKLFF. In nucleotides, the CDR3 is TGTGCCTGGACCCAAGGAGGTGAAAAACTGTTTTTT. This chain connects TRBV30 to TRBJ1-4; the D is unclear. Germline V gives CDR1 GTSNPN, CDR2 SVGIG (reference sequence). V was pared by 4 bases and J by 7 bases, with 10 bases between. This CDR3 is built from 12 residues. Full variable domain (remainder filled in from reference TRBV30 and TRBJ1-4): SQTIHQWPATLVQPVGSPLSLECTVEGTSNPNLYWYRQAAGRGLQLLFYSVGIGQISSEVPQNLSASRPQDRQFILSSKKLLLSDSGFYLCAWTQGGEKLFFGSGTQLSVL.

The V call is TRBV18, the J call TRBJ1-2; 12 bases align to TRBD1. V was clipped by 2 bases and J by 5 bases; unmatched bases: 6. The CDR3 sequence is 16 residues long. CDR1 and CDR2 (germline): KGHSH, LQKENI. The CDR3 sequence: CASSPSGQGARYGYTF. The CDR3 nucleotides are TGTGCCAGCTCACCATCGGGACAGGGGGCGCGATATGGCTACACCTTC.

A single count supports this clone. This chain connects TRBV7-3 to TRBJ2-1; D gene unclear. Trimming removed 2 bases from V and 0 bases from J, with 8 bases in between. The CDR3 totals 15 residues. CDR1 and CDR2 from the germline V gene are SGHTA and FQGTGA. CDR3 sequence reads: CASSLGWSSYNEQFF. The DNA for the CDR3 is TGTGCCAGCAGCTTAGGATGGAGCTCCTACAATGAGCAGTTCTTC.

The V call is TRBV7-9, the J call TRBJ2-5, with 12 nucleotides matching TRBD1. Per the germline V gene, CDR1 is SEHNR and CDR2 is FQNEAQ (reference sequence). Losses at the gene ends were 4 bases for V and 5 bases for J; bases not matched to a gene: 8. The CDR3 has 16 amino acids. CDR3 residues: CASSSPGQGAGETQYF. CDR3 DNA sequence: TGTGCCAGCAGCTCCCCGGGACAGGGGGCCGGGGAGACCCAGTACTTC. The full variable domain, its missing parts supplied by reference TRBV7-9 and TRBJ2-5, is DTGVSQNPRHKITKRGQNVTFRCDPISEHNRLYWYRQTLGQGPEFLTYFQNEAQLEKSRLLSDRFSAERPKGSFSTLEIQRTEQGDSAMYLCASSSPGQGAGETQYFGPGTRLLVL.

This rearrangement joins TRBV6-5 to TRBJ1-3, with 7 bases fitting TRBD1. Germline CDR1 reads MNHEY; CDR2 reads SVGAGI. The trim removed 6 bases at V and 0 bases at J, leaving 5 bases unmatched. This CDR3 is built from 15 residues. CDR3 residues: CASRKTGLSGNTIYF. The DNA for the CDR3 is TGTGCCAGCAGGAAGACAGGGCTCTCTGGAAACACCATATATTTT.

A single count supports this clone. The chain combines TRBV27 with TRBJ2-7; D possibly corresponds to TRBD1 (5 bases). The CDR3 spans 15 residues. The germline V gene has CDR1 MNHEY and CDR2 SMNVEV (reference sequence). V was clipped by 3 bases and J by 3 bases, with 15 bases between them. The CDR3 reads CASSLTETTIYEQYF. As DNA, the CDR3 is TGTGCCAGCAGTTTGACAGAGACCACAATCTACGAGCAGTACTTC.

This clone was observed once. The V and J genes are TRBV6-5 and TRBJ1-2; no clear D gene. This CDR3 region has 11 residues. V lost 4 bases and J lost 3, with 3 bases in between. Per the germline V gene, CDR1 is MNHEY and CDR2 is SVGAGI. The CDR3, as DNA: TGTGCCAGCAGTTCAGACTATGGCTACACCTTC. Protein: CASSSDYGYTF.

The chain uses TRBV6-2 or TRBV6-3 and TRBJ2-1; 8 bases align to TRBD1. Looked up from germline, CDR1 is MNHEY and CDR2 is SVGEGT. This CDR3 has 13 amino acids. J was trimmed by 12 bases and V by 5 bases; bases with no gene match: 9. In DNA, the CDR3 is TGTGCCAGCAGTACCCCTAGGACAGGGTGGCAGTTCTTC. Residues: CASSTPRTGWQFF.

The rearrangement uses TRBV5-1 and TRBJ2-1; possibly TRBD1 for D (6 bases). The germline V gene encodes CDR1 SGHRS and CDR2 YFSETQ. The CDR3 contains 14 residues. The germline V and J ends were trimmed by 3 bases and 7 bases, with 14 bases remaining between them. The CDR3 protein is CASSSGQGYNEQFF. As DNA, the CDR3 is TGCGCCAGCAGCTCGGGTCAGGGGTATAATGAGCAGTTCTTC.

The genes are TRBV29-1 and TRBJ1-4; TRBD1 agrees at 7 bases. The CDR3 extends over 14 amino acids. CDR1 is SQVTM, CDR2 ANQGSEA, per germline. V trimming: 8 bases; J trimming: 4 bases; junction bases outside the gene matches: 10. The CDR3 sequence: CSSCGGQINEKLFF. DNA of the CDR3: TGCAGCTCGTGCGGGGGACAGATTAATGAAAAACTGTTTTTT.

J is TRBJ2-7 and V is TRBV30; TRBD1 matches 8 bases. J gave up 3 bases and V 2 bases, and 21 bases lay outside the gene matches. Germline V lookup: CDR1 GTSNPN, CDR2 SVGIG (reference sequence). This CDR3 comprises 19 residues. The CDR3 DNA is TGTGCCTGGAGTCCGCAGGGGACAGGTTTTAGTAGGCGGAGCTACGAGCAGTACTTC. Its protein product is CAWSPQGTGFSRRSYEQYF.

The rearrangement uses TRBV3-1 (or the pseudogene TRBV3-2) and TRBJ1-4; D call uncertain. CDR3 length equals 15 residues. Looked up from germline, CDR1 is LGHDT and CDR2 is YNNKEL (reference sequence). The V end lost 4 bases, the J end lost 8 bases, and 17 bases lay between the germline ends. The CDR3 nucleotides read TGTGCCAGCAGCCCGGGAAAGGGCCTCGGCGAAAAACTGTTTTTT. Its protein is CASSPGKGLGEKLFF.

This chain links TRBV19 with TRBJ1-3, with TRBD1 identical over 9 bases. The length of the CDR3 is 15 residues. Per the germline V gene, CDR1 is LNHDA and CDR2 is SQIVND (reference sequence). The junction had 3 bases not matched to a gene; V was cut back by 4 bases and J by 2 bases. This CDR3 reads CASSTTGGAGNTIYF. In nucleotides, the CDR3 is TGTGCCAGTAGTACCACAGGGGGCGCTGGAAACACCATATATTTT.

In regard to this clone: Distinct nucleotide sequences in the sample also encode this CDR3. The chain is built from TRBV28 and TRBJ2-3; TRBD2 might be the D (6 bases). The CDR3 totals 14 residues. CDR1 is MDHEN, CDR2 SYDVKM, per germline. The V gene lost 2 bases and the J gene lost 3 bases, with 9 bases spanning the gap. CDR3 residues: CASSLGGGTDTQYF. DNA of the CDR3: TGTGCCAGCAGTTTAGGCGGAGGGACAGATACGCAGTATTTT.

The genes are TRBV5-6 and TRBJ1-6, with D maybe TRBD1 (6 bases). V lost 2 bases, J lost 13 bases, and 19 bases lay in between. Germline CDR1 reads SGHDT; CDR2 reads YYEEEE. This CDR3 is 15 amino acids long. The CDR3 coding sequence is TGTGCCAGCAGCTTAAGGGTCCCCAAGGGGGTGCCCCTCCACTTT. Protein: CASSLRVPKGVPLHF.

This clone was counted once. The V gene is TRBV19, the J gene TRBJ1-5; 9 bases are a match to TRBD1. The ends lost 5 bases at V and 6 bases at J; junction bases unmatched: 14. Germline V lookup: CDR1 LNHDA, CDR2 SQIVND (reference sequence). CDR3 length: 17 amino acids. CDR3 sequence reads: CASSPQRDRALGQPQHF. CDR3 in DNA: TGTGCCAGTAGTCCCCAAAGGGACAGGGCCCTCGGTCAGCCCCAGCATTTT.

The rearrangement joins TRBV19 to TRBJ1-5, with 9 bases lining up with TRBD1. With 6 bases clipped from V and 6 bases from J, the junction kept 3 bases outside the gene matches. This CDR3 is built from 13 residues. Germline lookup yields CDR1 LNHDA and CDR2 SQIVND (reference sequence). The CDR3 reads CASSPTGGQPQHF. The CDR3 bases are TGTGCCAGTAGCCCGACAGGGGGTCAGCCCCAGCATTTT.

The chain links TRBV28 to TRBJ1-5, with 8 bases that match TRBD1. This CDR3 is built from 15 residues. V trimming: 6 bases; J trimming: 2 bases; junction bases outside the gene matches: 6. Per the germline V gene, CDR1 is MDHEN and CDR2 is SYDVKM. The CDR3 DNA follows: TGTGCCAGCAGGAGGACGGGACAGGGCAATCAGCCCCAGCATTTT. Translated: CASRRTGQGNQPQHF.

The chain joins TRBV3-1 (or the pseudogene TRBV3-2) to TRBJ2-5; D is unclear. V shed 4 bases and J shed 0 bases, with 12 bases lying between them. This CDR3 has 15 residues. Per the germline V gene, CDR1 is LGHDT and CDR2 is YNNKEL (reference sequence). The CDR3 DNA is TGTGCCAGCAGCCTCGAGACACCGTACCAAGAGACCCAGTACTTC. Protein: CASSLETPYQETQYF.

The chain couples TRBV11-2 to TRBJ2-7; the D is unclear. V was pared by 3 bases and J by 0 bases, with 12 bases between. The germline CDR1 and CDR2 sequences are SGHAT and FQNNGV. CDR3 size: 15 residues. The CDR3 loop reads CASSFILAGSYEQYF. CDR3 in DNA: TGTGCCAGCAGCTTCATCCTGGCAGGCTCCTACGAGCAGTACTTC. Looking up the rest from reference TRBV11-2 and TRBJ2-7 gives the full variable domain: EAGVAQSPRYKIIEKRQSVAFWCNPISGHATLYWYQQILGQGPKLLIQFQNNGVVDDSQLPKDRFSAERLKGVDSTLKIQPAKLEDSAVYLCASSFILAGSYEQYFGPGTRLTVT.

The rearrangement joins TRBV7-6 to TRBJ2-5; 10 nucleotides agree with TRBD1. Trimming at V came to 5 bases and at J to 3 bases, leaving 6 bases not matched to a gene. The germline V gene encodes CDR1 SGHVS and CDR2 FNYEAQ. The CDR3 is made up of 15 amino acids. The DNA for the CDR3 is TGTGCCAGCAGCCCCCGGACAGGGGGTAAAGAGACCCAGTACTTC. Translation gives CASSPRTGGKETQYF.

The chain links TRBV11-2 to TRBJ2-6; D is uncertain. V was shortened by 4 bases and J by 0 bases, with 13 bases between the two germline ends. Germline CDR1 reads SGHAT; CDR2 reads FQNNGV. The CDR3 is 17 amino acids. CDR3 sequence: CASSSTRTVSGANVLTF. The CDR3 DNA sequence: TGTGCCAGCAGCTCCACGCGCACTGTCTCTGGGGCCAACGTCCTGACTTTC.